One and the same sample provided the 15 T cell receptor beta chains below, sequenced in a study of blood T cell repertoires in COVID-19. The table came from immunoSEQ multiplex PCR; TCRdb's copy has only in-frame clones and leaves some out. The sample includes 310,000 or so clones, around 92% of them seen just once. Sequenced input: peripheral blood. The receptors come from a man aged 18 to 30 who had recovered from COVID-19.

This chain links TRBV19 with TRBJ2-7; possibly TRBD2 for D (6 bases). The length of the CDR3 is 14 residues. Germline CDR1 LNHDA, CDR2 SQIVND (reference sequence). Trimming cost V 6 bases and J 5 bases, with 17 bases left between them. The CDR3 DNA follows: TGTGCCAGTAGGCCAGGGAGGTTTCGGGACGAGCAGTACTTC. The encoded protein is CASRPGRFRDEQYF.

This clone was recorded once. The rearrangement joins TRBV5-4 to TRBJ2-2; D perhaps matches TRBD1 (5 bases). This CDR3 is built from 13 residues. V lost 4 bases and J lost 7, with 11 bases in between. In germline, CDR1 is SGHNT, CDR2 YYREEE (reference sequence). The CDR3 spells CASSPAQGGELFF. CDR3 nucleotide sequence: TGTGCCAGCAGCCCCGCTCAGGGCGGGGAGCTGTTTTTT.

The chain joins TRBV18 to TRBJ2-4, with D possibly TRBD1 on 6 matching bases. Trimming left V 6 bases short and J 2 bases short, with 11 bases between. Germline loops: CDR1 KGHSH, CDR2 LQKENI. CDR3 length: 14 amino acids. The CDR3 is CASSPDRTKNIQYF. The DNA of the CDR3 is TGTGCCAGCTCCCCCGACAGGACCAAAAACATTCAGTACTTC. The full variable domain, its missing parts supplied by reference TRBV18 and TRBJ2-4, is NAGVMQNPRHLVRRRGQEARLRCSPMKGHSHVYWYRQLPEEGLKFMVYLQKENIIDESGMPKERFSAEFPKEGPSILRIQQVVRGDSAAYFCASSPDRTKNIQYFGAGTRLSVL.

The chain is built from TRBV7-9 and TRBJ2-7; the D is unclear. Trimming removed 3 bases from V and 4 bases from J, with 19 bases in between. Germline lookup yields CDR1 SEHNR and CDR2 FQNEAQ (reference sequence). The CDR3 loop spans 16 amino acids. The CDR3 loop is CASSLVESKVGYEQYF. The CDR3 DNA reads TGTGCCAGCAGCTTGGTGGAGAGTAAAGTGGGTTACGAGCAGTACTTC.

The chain employs TRBV27 and TRBJ1-1; 8 bases are a match to TRBD1. CDR1 and CDR2 (germline): MNHEY, SMNVEV (reference sequence). J lost 1 base, V lost 5 bases, and 21 bases had no gene match. CDR3 size: 20 residues. The CDR3, as DNA: TGTGCCAGCAGTCCCGGTTGGCCCATTACAGGGGGATCGGCGAACACTGAAGCTTTCTTT. It codes for CASSPGWPITGGSANTEAFF.

The chain uses TRBV9 and TRBJ2-1; a weak D match, TRBD2 (6 bases). CDR3 length: 18 residues. The germline V gene has CDR1 SGDLS and CDR2 YYNGEE. Deletions cut 3 bases from V and 2 bases from J, with 21 bases between. CDR3 bases: TGTGCCAGCAGCGGGTCATTCGGGGGTAGCGGCACCTACAATGAGCAGTTCTTC. Translating it yields CASSGSFGGSGTYNEQFF.

The chain carries TRBV2 and TRBJ2-2, with D possibly being TRBD1 (6 bases). CDR1 SNHLY and CDR2 FYNNEI come from the germline V gene. The CDR3 is 15 amino acids. V lost 4 bases and J lost 1, with 10 bases in between. CDR3 amino acids: CASSGPGQNTGELFF. The DNA for the CDR3 is TGTGCCAGCAGTGGACCGGGACAGAACACCGGGGAGCTGTTTTTT.

The rearrangement joins TRBV27 to TRBJ2-7; TRBD1 is a possible D gene (6 bases). In germline, CDR1 is MNHEY, CDR2 SMNVEV (reference sequence). This CDR3 has 14 residues. V lost 4 bases, J lost 7 bases, and 17 bases lay in between. CDR3 sequence reads: CASSSPLQGWEQYF. DNA for the CDR3: TGTGCCAGCAGTTCCCCGCTACAGGGTTGGGAGCAGTACTTC.

V and J are TRBV7-6 and TRBJ2-1; D may be TRBD2 (6 bases). Germline assignment: CDR1 SGHVS and CDR2 FNYEAQ. The CDR3 has 15 residues. V lost 1 base, J lost 5 bases, and 12 bases lay in between. The CDR3 sequence: CASSLVSGLNNEQFF. CDR3 sequence (DNA): TGTGCCAGCAGCTTAGTCTCGGGACTGAACAATGAGCAGTTCTTC.

The chain carries TRBV15 and TRBJ2-2, with 7 bases fitting TRBD2. The CDR3 has 17 amino acids. The junction had 5 bases not matched to a gene; V was cut back by 0 bases and J by 1 base. From germline, CDR1 is LNHNV and CDR2 YYDKDF (reference sequence). The CDR3, as DNA: TGTGCCACCAGCAGAGATCGTGGCGGGGGGAACACCGGGGAGCTGTTTTTT. Protein product: CATSRDRGGGNTGELFF.

The chain uses TRBV4-1 and TRBJ1-1, with 11 bases fitting TRBD1. Germline lookup yields CDR1 MGHRA and CDR2 YSYEKL. This CDR3 spans 17 amino acids. Trimming cost V 4 bases and J 7 bases; bases outside gene matches: 14. In DNA, the CDR3 is TGCGCCAGCAGCCCAGGGAGGGGGGACAGGGGGTGGAATGAAGCTTTCTTT. Translation: CASSPGRGDRGWNEAFF.

The rearrangement joins TRBV7-9 to TRBJ2-5; 10 positions match TRBD2. CDR3 length: 17 residues. Trimming at V came to 5 bases and at J to 2 bases, leaving 11 bases not matched to a gene. The germline V gene has CDR1 SEHNR and CDR2 FQNEAQ (reference sequence). The CDR3 spells CASSLPPLAGDQETQYF. In DNA form, the CDR3 reads TGTGCCAGCAGCCTTCCCCCCCTAGCGGGAGATCAAGAGACCCAGTACTTC.

This clone was counted a single time. The V gene is TRBV10-3, the J gene TRBJ2-1; the D gene is possibly TRBD1 (6 bases). The CDR3 is 16 amino acids. Germline values: CDR1 ENHRY, CDR2 SYGVKD. The V and J ends lost 5 bases and 0 bases respectively, with 14 bases between them. The CDR3 bases are TGTGCCATCAGTCCCGGAACAGGGAGCTCCTACAATGAGCAGTTCTTC. It codes for CAISPGTGSSYNEQFF.

This chain uses TRBV29-1 with TRBJ2-7, with 7 bases identical to TRBD1. The CDR3 is 11 residues long. CDR1 is SQVTM, CDR2 ANQGSEA, per germline. The junction had 5 bases not matched to a gene; V was cut back by 6 bases and J by 6 bases. The CDR3: CSVQTGAEQYF. CDR3 DNA: TGCAGCGTCCAAACAGGGGCCGAGCAGTACTTC.

The count of this clone is one. The gene calls are TRBV4-2 and TRBJ2-3; 9 positions match TRBD2. Germline CDR1 and CDR2: LGHNA and YNFKEQ. There are 18 residues in the CDR3. The ends lost 0 bases at V and 4 bases at J; junction bases unmatched: 11. DNA for the CDR3: TGTGCCAGCAGCCAAGACCCACTTATAGCGGGAGTCCCAGATACGCAGTATTTT. Its protein is CASSQDPLIAGVPDTQYF.